This T cell receptor (beta chain) was observed in a study of identical twins. Study findings and constraints: Carriage of fewer insertions was seen in abundant cord blood beta clonotypes, whereas memory repertoires showed none.

TCRdb ran MiXCR on the 5' RACE reads and lists one entry per CDR3 protein. The table includes a few hundred thousand distinct CDR3 sequences, roughly 15% detected once. V was shortened by 12 bases and J by 3 bases, with 23 bases between the two germline ends. This CDR3 contains 15 residues. Germline CDR1 KGHDR, CDR2 SFDVKD. This clonotype was seen more than once but under ten times. Its antigen is not identified. This sample also belongs to another study, concerning yellow fever vaccine responses in identical twins.

The receptor was derived from a young woman in good health. The chain carries TRBV24-1 and TRBJ2-7; possibly TRBD2 for D (5 bases). Input material: CD4+ T cells sorted from blood. The CDR3 DNA reads TGTGCCCCGTGGACGGGATTGAGACTCAACTACGAGCAGTACGTC. It specifies CAPWTGLRLNYEQYV.